The 10 T cell receptor beta chains reported below all come from one sample, sequenced in a study of cytomegalovirus exposure and HLA in healthy donors. The PCR made use of 60 Vbeta and 13 Jbeta primers. The repertoire was sequenced with immunoSEQ multiplex PCR; TCRdb's copy has only in-frame clones and lacks some. Of 150,000 to 200,000 clones listed, approximately 80% were seen once; the top ten hold roughly an eighth. Specimen: PBMCs. These receptors came from a woman aged 30 to 39 in good health and CMV-seropositive.

To note about this clone: This sample includes further DNA sequences coding for the same CDR3. The CDR3 sequence: CSVGLNTEAFF. DNA for the CDR3: TGCAGCGTTGGGCTGAACACTGAAGCTTTCTTT. V gene TRBV29-1 combines with J gene TRBJ1-1; D remains ambiguous. Germline CDR1 reads SQVTM; CDR2 reads ANQGSEA. V shed 4 bases and J shed 0 bases, with 3 bases lying between them. This CDR3 comprises 11 residues.

J is TRBJ2-7 and V is TRBV7-2; 10 nucleotides match TRBD1. Germline V gives CDR1 SGHTA, CDR2 FQGNSA. V lost 1 base, J lost 3 bases, and 3 bases stayed unmatched. The CDR3 covers 15 residues. The CDR3 region is CASSLGGTGDYEQYF. The CDR3 coding sequence is TGTGCCAGCAGCTTAGGTGGGACAGGGGACTACGAGCAGTACTTC.

This clone was recorded a few times. Sequence at one end of the junction differs from germline and may be a read error. This chain uses TRBV7-7 with TRBJ2-7; 11 bases map to TRBD1. This CDR3 contains 19 residues. Germline V gene sequence: CDR1 SSHAT, CDR2 FNYEAQ (reference sequence). CDR3 nucleotides: TGTGCTAGCAGCTTAGGGTGCCCTCGTCAGGACAGGGGGCACCACGAGCAGTACTTC. Protein: CASSLGCPRQDRGHHEQYF.

The chain combines TRBV2 with TRBJ1-5, with D perhaps TRBD1 (5 bases). The CDR3 length is 13 residues. Germline V gene data show CDR1 as SNHLY and CDR2 as FYNNEI. V lost 6 bases and J 4 bases, leaving 10 bases between the germline ends. CDR3 nucleotides: TGTGCCAGCAGCGATGACAGTAATCAGCCCCAGCATTTT. Encoded protein: CASSDDSNQPQHF.

The chain uses TRBV18 and TRBJ2-1; TRBD2 matches at 10 bases. This CDR3 is 15 amino acids long. Germline values: CDR1 KGHSH, CDR2 LQKENI. The junction had 3 bases not matched to a gene; V was cut back by 3 bases and J by 4 bases. The CDR3 DNA reads as TGTGCCAGCTCACCGCTAGCGGGAGATTACAATGAGCAGTTCTTC. It specifies CASSPLAGDYNEQFF.

The chain combines TRBV7-2 with TRBJ2-3; 7 positions match TRBD1. The CDR3 is made up of 15 amino acids. The germline gives CDR1 SGHTA, CDR2 FQGNSA. V shed 5 bases, J shed 0 bases, and the junction held 5 bases outside the gene matches. CDR3 coding DNA: TGTGCCAGCAGCCCCGAGGGACAGAGCACAGATACGCAGTATTTT. Its protein product is CASSPEGQSTDTQYF.

CDR3: CASSHVGLAGVYEQYF. CDR3 sequence (DNA): TGTGCCAGCAGCCACGTGGGACTAGCGGGAGTCTACGAGCAGTACTTC. The V gene is TRBV4-2, the J gene TRBJ2-7, with 14 positions matching TRBD2. The V and J ends lost 3 bases and 3 bases, in that order; junction bases with no gene match: 4. This CDR3 has 16 residues. Germline V gives CDR1 LGHNA, CDR2 YNFKEQ.

The chain joins TRBV15 to TRBJ2-3; TRBD2 matches at 9 bases. Germline values: CDR1 LNHNV, CDR2 YYDKDF (reference sequence). Trimming took 1 base from V and 0 from J; bases not matched to a gene: 5. The CDR3 runs 17 residues. The CDR3 DNA follows: TGTGCCACCAGCAGAGCTACCCTAGCGGGGAGCACAGATACGCAGTATTTT. Encoded protein: CATSRATLAGSTDTQYF.

CDR3 sequence: CASSPRGSQPQHF. The CDR3 nucleotides are TGTGCCAGCAGTCCGCGAGGGAGTCAGCCCCAGCATTTT. The rearrangement links TRBV6-6 to TRBJ1-5; D is uncertain. The germline V gene encodes CDR1 MNHNY and CDR2 SVGAGI (reference sequence). The CDR3 contains 13 residues. Trimming removed 5 bases from V and 6 bases from J, with 11 bases in between.

The chain uses TRBV14 and TRBJ2-1; 8 nucleotides agree with TRBD2. This CDR3 has 15 residues. The V segment lost 8 bases and the J segment 5 bases; nucleotides outside the gene matches: 11. CDR1 and CDR2 (germline): SGHDN, FVKESK. CDR3: CASRTLTGGNNEQFF. CDR3 DNA sequence: TGTGCCAGCCGAACTCTGACGGGAGGGAACAATGAGCAGTTCTTC.